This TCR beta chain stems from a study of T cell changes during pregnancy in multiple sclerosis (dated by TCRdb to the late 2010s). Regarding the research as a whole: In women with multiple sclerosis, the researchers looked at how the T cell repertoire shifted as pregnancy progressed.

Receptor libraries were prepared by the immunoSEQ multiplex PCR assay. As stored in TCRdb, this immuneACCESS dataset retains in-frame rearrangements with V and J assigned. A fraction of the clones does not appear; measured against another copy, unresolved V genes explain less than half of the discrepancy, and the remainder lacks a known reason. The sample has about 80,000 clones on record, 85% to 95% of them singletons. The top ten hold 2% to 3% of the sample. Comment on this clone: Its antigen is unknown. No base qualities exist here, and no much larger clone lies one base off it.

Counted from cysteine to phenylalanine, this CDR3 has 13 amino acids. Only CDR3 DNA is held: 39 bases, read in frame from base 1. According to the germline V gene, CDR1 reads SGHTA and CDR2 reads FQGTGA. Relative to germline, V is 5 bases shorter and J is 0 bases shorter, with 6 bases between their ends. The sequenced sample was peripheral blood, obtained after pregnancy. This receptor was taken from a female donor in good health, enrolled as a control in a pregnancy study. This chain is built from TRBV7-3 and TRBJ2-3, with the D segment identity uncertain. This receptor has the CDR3 CASSLESTDTQYF. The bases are TGTGCCAGCAGCCTGGAGAGCACAGATACGCAGTATTTT.